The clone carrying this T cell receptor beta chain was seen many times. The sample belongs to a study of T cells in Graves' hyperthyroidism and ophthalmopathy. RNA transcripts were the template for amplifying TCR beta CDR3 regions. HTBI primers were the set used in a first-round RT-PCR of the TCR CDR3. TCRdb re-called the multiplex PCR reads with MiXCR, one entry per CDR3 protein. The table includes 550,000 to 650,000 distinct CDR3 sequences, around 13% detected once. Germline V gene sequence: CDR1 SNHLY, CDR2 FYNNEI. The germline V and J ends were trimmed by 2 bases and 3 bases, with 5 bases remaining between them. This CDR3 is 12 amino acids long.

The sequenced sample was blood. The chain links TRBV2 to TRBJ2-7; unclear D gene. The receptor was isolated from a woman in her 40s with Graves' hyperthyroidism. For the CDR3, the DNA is TGTGCCAGCAGTGAATTCAACTACGAGCAGTACTTC. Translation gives CASSEFNYEQYF.